The 6 T cell receptor beta chains presented below share a single source sample, sequenced in a study of blood T cell repertoires in COVID-19. TCRdb's table, derived via immunoSEQ multiplex PCR, lists solely in-frame clones and lacks some. This sample has 350,000 to 550,000 clones, with approximately 90% found just once. The sample comprised PBMCs or T cells enriched from blood (not recorded which). The receptors were sampled from a young man who had recovered from COVID-19.

The chain uses TRBV28 and TRBJ1-2; D possibly corresponds to TRBD1 (5 bases). The CDR3 consists of 14 residues. V lost 5 bases, J lost 8 bases, and 18 bases lay in between. CDR1 and CDR2 (germline): MDHEN, SYDVKM. The CDR3 DNA sequence: TGTGCCAGCAGTCCAAATGGGGGGGTTCAGGGCTACACCTTC. Protein: CASSPNGGVQGYTF.

This chain connects TRBV6-5 to TRBJ1-6, with TRBD1 as a possible D gene (5 bases). V was cut by 6 bases and J by 10 bases, with 10 bases left in between. CDR1 is MNHEY, CDR2 SVGAGI, per germline. This CDR3 spans 12 amino acids. DNA for the CDR3: TGTGCCAGCAGGGACATGGACTCACCCCTCCACTTT. Protein: CASRDMDSPLHF.

The chain carries TRBV3-1 (or the pseudogene TRBV3-2) and TRBJ2-5; 8 nucleotides align to TRBD2. Trimming removed 1 base from V and 4 bases from J; junction bases left unmatched: 5. Germline CDR1 LGHDT, CDR2 YNNKEL (reference sequence). The length of the CDR3 is 15 residues. For the CDR3, the DNA is TGTGCCAGCAGCCAAGGGGGCGGGAGGAGAGAGACCCAGTACTTC. Translated, it gives CASSQGGGRRETQYF.

The chain has TRBV3-1 (or the pseudogene TRBV3-2) and TRBJ2-7; 7 nucleotides align to TRBD2. This CDR3 comprises 15 residues. The V gene end was trimmed by 7 bases and the J gene end by 6 bases; junction bases not matched to a gene: 15. Germline assignment: CDR1 LGHDT and CDR2 YNNKEL (reference sequence). CDR3 in DNA: TGTGCCAGCACCGAATCACGCGGGAGCCGGATCGAGCAGTACTTC. This sequence encodes CASTESRGSRIEQYF.

The rearrangement uses TRBV5-1 and TRBJ2-7; 8 bases are shared with TRBD1. With V trimmed by 5 bases and J by 7 bases, 11 bases remained unmatched. The CDR3 sequence is 14 residues long. Germline values: CDR1 SGHRS, CDR2 YFSETQ. CDR3 DNA sequence: TGCGCCAGCAGTTTACGGACAGGGCCAGGGGAGCAGTACTTC. Translation gives CASSLRTGPGEQYF. Together with reference TRBV5-1 and TRBJ2-7, the CDR3 gives the full variable domain: KAGVTQTPRYLIKTRGQQVTLSCSPISGHRSVSWYQQTPGQGLQFLFEYFSETQRNKGNFPGRFSGRQFSNSRSEMNVSTLELGDSALYLCASSLRTGPGEQYFGPGTRLTVT.

The chain recombines TRBV7-9 with TRBJ2-1; 7 bases align to TRBD2. From germline, CDR1 is SEHNR and CDR2 FQNEAQ (reference sequence). There are 17 residues in the CDR3. Losses at the gene ends were 6 bases for V and 3 bases for J; bases not matched to a gene: 14. The CDR3 bases are TGTGCCAGCAGAGCCAATCCTCGGGAGGCTGGCTACAATGAGCAGTTCTTC. Amino acids: CASRANPREAGYNEQFF.